This TCR beta chain stems from a study of T cells after yellow fever vaccination. On the study more broadly: It was SMART-Seq v4 Ultra Low Input that prepared the fractions with low cell numbers.

From the 5' RACE reads, TCRdb called clonotypes with MiXCR, one entry per CDR3 protein. In the table there are 160,000 or so distinct CDR3 sequences, around 7% of which are singletons. This clonotype was counted many times. V shed 3 bases, J shed 8 bases, and the junction held 13 bases outside the gene matches. The CDR3 runs 17 residues. This clonotype originated in a man aged 18 to 29 who received the YFV17D yellow fever vaccine. The sequencing used CD4+ T cells sorted from PBMCs, collected roughly 5 days after the first yellow fever vaccination. This chain links TRBV12-3 or TRBV12-4 with TRBJ1-4; 9 nucleotides align to TRBD1. The CDR3 nucleotides are TGTGCCAGCAGTTTCTCGTTTCGGGGGACAGGGTACGAAAAACTGTTTTTT. Its translation is CASSFSFRGTGYEKLFF.